Listed here are 9 T cell receptor beta chains from one sample, sequenced in a study of blood T cell repertoires in COVID-19 (dated by TCRdb to 2018 to 2021). Receptors were amplified or captured by the immunoSEQ multiplex PCR assay. TCRdb provides this immuneACCESS table in a form limited to in-frame rearrangements. Some clones are lacking; in checked studies, under half of them reflect an unresolved V gene, and why the rest are absent is not known. The sample table records about 130,000 clones; 81% of these occur just once. The ten largest make up about 8.4% of the sample. Sequencing used peripheral blood. The receptors were sampled from an older woman with active or convalescent COVID-19.

This chain links TRBV30 with TRBJ2-2; D perhaps matches TRBD2 (6 bases). Germline V lookup: CDR1 GTSNPN, CDR2 SVGIG (reference sequence). V was pared by 0 bases and J by 4 bases, with 12 bases between. This CDR3 has 15 residues. CDR3 sequence: CAWSVWRVGTGELFF. The CDR3 DNA reads as TGTGCCTGGAGTGTGTGGAGGGTAGGCACCGGGGAGCTGTTTTTT.

The gene calls are TRBV2 and TRBJ2-1, with D possibly TRBD2 on 6 matching bases. V lost 0 bases to trimming and J lost 0 bases, with 9 bases between them. The CDR3 extends over 16 amino acids. CDR1 is SNHLY and CDR2 is FYNNEI in the germline V gene. Here the CDR3 DNA reads TGTGCCAGCAGTGAAGCTTGGGACTCCTCCTACAATGAGCAGTTCTTC. Translation gives CASSEAWDSSYNEQFF.

The genes are TRBV28 and TRBJ1-1; D is uncertain. The CDR3 loop spans 15 amino acids. Trimming took 1 base from V and 5 from J, leaving 14 bases between them. The germline gives CDR1 MDHEN, CDR2 SYDVKM. The CDR3 DNA follows: TGTGCCAGCAGTTTATTTAGAGGGTTAGGAACTGAAGCTTTCTTT. Its translation: CASSLFRGLGTEAFF.

The chain combines TRBV10-3 with TRBJ1-3, with D perhaps TRBD1 (6 bases). The length of the CDR3 is 15 residues. Germline V gives CDR1 ENHRY, CDR2 SYGVKD. The CDR3 DNA follows: TGTGCGGGTGCAGGGGACGTTGGGGTCGGAAACACCATATATTTT. It specifies CAGAGDVGVGNTIYF.

The chain links TRBV7-2 to TRBJ1-6, with unresolved D. Trimming removed 1 base from V and 14 bases from J, with 12 bases in between. This CDR3 region has 13 residues. CDR1 and CDR2 (germline): SGHTA, FQGNSA. The CDR3 spells CASSLDEGVTLHF. In DNA form, the CDR3 reads TGTGCCAGCAGCTTAGACGAGGGTGTCACCCTCCACTTT.

This clone was counted a single time. The chain carries TRBV5-1 and TRBJ2-5; TRBD2 matches 13 bases. The CDR3 loop spans 17 amino acids. Germline V gene sequence: CDR1 SGHRS, CDR2 YFSETQ. The ends lost 0 bases at V and 5 bases at J; junction bases unmatched: 7. For the CDR3, the DNA is TGCGCCAGCAGCTTGGCCGGGACTAGCGGGGCCGACGAGACCCAGTACTTC. This encodes CASSLAGTSGADETQYF.

This rearrangement joins TRBV19 to TRBJ2-5; D is possibly TRBD1 (5 bases). Germline CDR1 reads LNHDA; CDR2 reads SQIVND (reference sequence). This CDR3 comprises 16 residues. With 3 bases removed from V and 1 base from J, the gap between germline ends came to 15 bases. In DNA, the CDR3 is TGTGCCAGTAGTATTGGGGCGGATAATACCCAAGAGACCCAGTACTTC. Protein: CASSIGADNTQETQYF.

The gene calls are TRBV7-2 and TRBJ2-3; 11 bases match TRBD2. V was clipped by 2 bases and J by 6 bases; unmatched bases: 10. Germline V gives CDR1 SGHTA, CDR2 FQGNSA. This CDR3 spans 17 amino acids. This CDR3 reads CASSLSPLAGVSDTQYF. CDR3 DNA: TGTGCCAGCAGCTTATCACCACTAGCGGGAGTCTCGGATACGCAGTATTTT.

This clone was picked up one time. The junction does not match germline at one end; this may be a read error. The V and J genes are TRBV11-2 and TRBJ2-3; TRBD2 is a possible D gene (6 bases). CDR1 SGHAT and CDR2 FQNNGV come from the germline V gene. This CDR3 spans 15 amino acids. CDR3 bases: TGTGCCAGCAGTTTAGACCCTGGGGAGGCAGATACGCAGTATTTT. Protein sequence: CASSLDPGEADTQYF.